This TCR beta chain appears in the sequencing data of a study of blood T cell repertoires in COVID-19. Across the study: Collection of acute and convalescent COVID-19 samples took place in the United States, Italy and Spain.

Authors' methods: By means of reference gene primer amplification, nucleated cell counts were estimated. Clones were sequenced by immunoSEQ multiplex PCR, and TCRdb holds only the in-frame ones, with some missing. That table supplies the V and J calls and clone size; D and trimming were determined from the DNA. The sample lists roughly 380,000 clones; 75% to 90% were seen once. The CDR3 totals 13 residues. Deletions cut 3 bases from V and 0 bases from J, with 6 bases between. Per germline, CDR1 SGHTA and CDR2 FQGNSA. Sequenced: peripheral blood. The V and J genes are TRBV7-2 and TRBJ2-7, with a possible D match to TRBD1 (6 bases). The TCR was taken from a middle-aged woman with COVID-19, enrolled during active disease. The DNA for the CDR3 is TGTGCCAGCAGCTTGGACAGCTCCTACGAGCAGTACTTC. Translated: CASSLDSSYEQYF.